Given below is one T cell receptor (beta chain) in context. As yet, its antigen is unknown. The germline CDR1 and CDR2 sequences are SGHRS and YFSETQ. The CDR3 covers 15 residues. Isolation of total RNA was performed on whole blood, with no prior T cell sorting. This sample was included in a study of monozygotic twins with inflammatory bowel disease. Study results and limitations: Those with IBD had lower TCRbeta diversity (inverse Simpson) than their healthy co-twins did. Relative to healthy twins, IBD patients had fewer clonotypes in common with others, a gap that was especially apparent with disease activity.

TCRdb processed the 5' RACE reads again and assigns one entry to each CDR3 protein, with no DNA. In all, the sample yields 150,000 to 200,000 distinct CDR3 sequences. The specimen sequenced was blood. The V call is TRBV5-1, the J call TRBJ2-2; no DNA is available, so the TRBD2 call from TCRdb remains unchecked. The TCR comes from a human donor with ulcerative colitis or Crohn's disease, or a healthy co-twin of an affected twin (not recorded which). The CDR3: CASSRLAPNTGELFF.